The 30 T cell receptor beta chains given below trace back to one sample, sequenced in a study of blood T cell repertoires in COVID-19. Repertoires were generated with immunoSEQ multiplex PCR, while TCRdb's copy carries only in-frame clones and drops some. Here the sample spans approximately 200,000 clones, 88% being singletons. Sequencing was carried out using peripheral blood. The receptors derive from a man between 70 and 80 years old with acute or convalescent COVID-19.

The V and J genes are TRBV6-2 or TRBV6-3 and TRBJ2-7; D is possibly TRBD2 (6 bases). The germline V gene encodes CDR1 MNHEY and CDR2 SVGEGT. The V end lost 0 bases, the J end lost 2 bases, and 11 bases lay between the germline ends. The CDR3 has 15 amino acids. The CDR3 sequence is CASSYSRDATYEQYF. The DNA of the CDR3 is TGTGCCAGCAGTTACTCGCGGGACGCCACCTACGAGCAGTACTTC.

The chain has TRBV7-8 and TRBJ2-6, with a tentative D call TRBD1 (5 bases). Germline loops: CDR1 SGHVS, CDR2 FQNEAQ. The CDR3 spans 16 residues. V was pared by 1 base and J by 2 bases, with 9 bases between. The CDR3: CASSLGQLPGANVLTF. DNA of the CDR3: TGTGCCAGCAGCTTAGGACAGCTCCCTGGGGCCAACGTCCTGACTTTC.

The chain carries TRBV15 and TRBJ1-5; TRBD1 might be the D (5 bases). The CDR3 runs 17 residues. The V gene's germline CDR1 is LNHNV and CDR2 YYDKDF (reference sequence). V shed 0 bases and J shed 1 base, with 13 bases lying between them. CDR3 DNA sequence: TGTGCCACCAGCAGAGATCCGATGACAGTAAGCAATCAGCCCCAGCATTTT. The encoded protein is CATSRDPMTVSNQPQHF.

This sequence joins TRBV10-3 and TRBJ1-2; 7 bases align to TRBD1. From germline, CDR1 is ENHRY and CDR2 SYGVKD. V gave up 0 bases and J gave up 4 bases; unmatched junction bases: 5. The CDR3 contains 15 residues. The CDR3 here is CAISESPGGIYGYTF. The CDR3 nucleotides read TGTGCCATCAGTGAGTCTCCAGGGGGTATCTATGGCTACACCTTC.

The chain employs TRBV7-2 and TRBJ2-1; the D gene is possibly TRBD1 (6 bases). The germline gives CDR1 SGHTA, CDR2 FQGNSA. Trimming took off 5 bases at V and 6 bases at J, with 14 bases between the two ends. This CDR3 has 14 amino acids. The CDR3 DNA is TGTGCCAGCAGCGGGGGCGCTCGACCCAATGAGCAGTTCTTC. Protein sequence: CASSGGARPNEQFF.

The chain is built from TRBV5-6 and TRBJ2-7; a weak D match, TRBD1 (7 bases). The CDR3 is 15 residues long. The V gene's germline CDR1 is SGHDT and CDR2 YYEEEE. Trimming took off 0 bases at V and 7 bases at J, with 17 bases between the two ends. CDR3 sequence reads: CASSLAAMTGREQYF. The DNA for the CDR3 is TGTGCCAGCAGCTTGGCCGCAATGACAGGGAGGGAGCAGTACTTC.

The chain links TRBV28 to TRBJ1-1, with TRBD1 as a possible D gene (5 bases). The V and J ends lost 4 bases and 1 base respectively, with 19 bases between them. The CDR3 loop spans 17 amino acids. CDR1 is MDHEN and CDR2 is SYDVKM in the germline V gene. The CDR3 here is CASSSPTLDTKNTEAFF. CDR3 coding DNA: TGTGCCAGCAGTTCCCCTACATTGGACACGAAGAACACTGAAGCTTTCTTT.

This clone is a singleton in its sample. CDR3 nucleotides: TGTGCCAGCAGCCGACAGGGTGGGCTTGTCACTGAAGCTTTCTTT. Its protein product is CASSRQGGLVTEAFF. This chain joins TRBV5-6 and TRBJ1-1, with 7 bases fitting TRBD1. From germline, CDR1 is SGHDT and CDR2 YYEEEE. This CDR3 has 15 amino acids. Trimming cost V 4 bases and J 4 bases; bases outside gene matches: 10. The full variable domain, rest sourced from reference TRBV5-6 and TRBJ1-1, is DAGVTQSPTHLIKTRGQQVTLRCSPKSGHDTVSWYQQALGQGPQFIFQYYEEEERQRGNFPDRFSGHQFPNYSSELNVNALLLGDSALYLCASSRQGGLVTEAFFGQGTRLTVV.

The chain employs TRBV5-6 and TRBJ2-7; D is possibly TRBD1 (6 bases). Trimming pared 3 bases from V and 0 bases from J, leaving 16 bases between. This CDR3 region has 16 residues. Germline V gene sequence: CDR1 SGHDT, CDR2 YYEEEE. The CDR3 protein is CASSSVPQGLSYEQYF. The CDR3 bases are TGTGCCAGCAGCTCCGTTCCTCAGGGGCTCTCCTACGAGCAGTACTTC.

V usage is TRBV5-4 and J usage is TRBJ2-1; maybe TRBD1 (6 bases). CDR1 and CDR2 from the germline V gene are SGHNT and YYREEE (reference sequence). This CDR3 is 16 amino acids long. V gave up 0 bases and J gave up 2 bases, with 12 bases separating them. CDR3 loop: CASSLGQGPPYNEQFF. In nucleotides, the CDR3 is TGTGCCAGCAGCTTGGGGCAGGGGCCCCCCTACAATGAGCAGTTCTTC.

This clone appeared a single time. The chain carries TRBV5-1 and TRBJ2-1; D call uncertain. Trimming shortened V by 0 bases and J by 7 bases, and 8 bases separated the two germline ends. The CDR3 is 13 residues long. Germline-derived CDR1 and CDR2 are SGHRS and YFSETQ. The DNA of the CDR3 is TGCGCCAGCAGCTTGGACGTCCGGAATGAGCAGTTCTTC. It specifies CASSLDVRNEQFF. Using reference TRBV5-1 and TRBJ2-1 for the parts outside the CDR3, the full variable domain is KAGVTQTPRYLIKTRGQQVTLSCSPISGHRSVSWYQQTPGQGLQFLFEYFSETQRNKGNFPGRFSGRQFSNSRSEMNVSTLELGDSALYLCASSLDVRNEQFFGPGTRLTVL.

In its sample, this clone was seen once. This chain connects TRBV14 to TRBJ2-7; D not resolved. CDR1 and CDR2 from the germline V gene are SGHDN and FVKESK. V lost 5 bases and J lost 0, with 5 bases in between. The CDR3 has 12 residues. CDR3 residues: CASSSNSYEQYF. The CDR3 nucleotides are TGTGCCAGCAGCTCCAACTCCTACGAGCAGTACTTC.

The V call is TRBV28, the J call TRBJ1-5, with D perhaps TRBD1 (6 bases). This CDR3 comprises 15 residues. Trimming removed 5 bases from V and 1 base from J, with 12 bases in between. CDR1 MDHEN and CDR2 SYDVKM come from the germline V gene. In DNA, the CDR3 is TGTGCCAGCAGTGCGACAGGAACGAGCAATCAGCCCCAGCATTTT. Protein sequence: CASSATGTSNQPQHF.

This clone has just a few counts. The J gene is TRBJ2-1, the V gene TRBV6-6; weak D call: TRBD1 (5 bases). The CDR3 loop spans 14 amino acids. V lost 8 bases and J 4 bases, leaving 15 bases between the germline ends. Germline lookup yields CDR1 MNHNY and CDR2 SVGAGI (reference sequence). CDR3 region: CASLQGQGYNEQFF. For the CDR3, the DNA is TGTGCCAGCCTTCAAGGTCAGGGATACAATGAGCAGTTCTTC.

The chain is built from TRBV6-2 or TRBV6-3 and TRBJ2-3; perhaps TRBD1 as D (6 bases). This CDR3 has 13 residues. CDR1 is MNHEY, CDR2 SVGEGT, per germline. V lost 5 bases and J lost 6, with 12 bases in between. CDR3 nucleotides: TGTGCCAGCAGTCTCAGGGGTTTTGATACGCAGTATTTT. Protein product: CASSLRGFDTQYF.

The J gene is TRBJ2-5, the V gene TRBV28, with 11 bases matching TRBD1. V gave up 5 bases and J gave up 3 bases; unmatched junction bases: 5. CDR1 MDHEN and CDR2 SYDVKM come from the germline V gene. The CDR3 covers 15 residues. CDR3 region: CASSGGTGGKETQYF. The CDR3 coding sequence is TGTGCCAGCAGTGGGGGGACAGGGGGTAAAGAGACCCAGTACTTC.

The gene calls are TRBV29-1 and TRBJ2-1; 7 bases match TRBD2. Looked up from germline, CDR1 is SQVTM and CDR2 is ANQGSEA. The CDR3 has 14 residues. Germline trimming cut 2 bases from V and 13 bases from J; bases unmatched to any gene: 14. The DNA for the CDR3 is TGCAGCGTTGAACCGGGACTAACAACCCACCTCCAGTTCTTC. This translates into CSVEPGLTTHLQFF.

The genes are TRBV30 and TRBJ2-7, with a tentative D call TRBD2 (7 bases). The CDR3 has 11 amino acids. Germline V lookup: CDR1 GTSNPN, CDR2 SVGIG (reference sequence). The CDR3 DNA follows: TGTGCAGTCCGGGGGGCTATCGAGCAGTACTTC. It codes for CAVRGAIEQYF.

This sequence joins TRBV6-1 and TRBJ1-1; TRBD1 aligns across 10 bases. J was trimmed by 7 bases and V by 6 bases; bases with no gene match: 11. Germline-derived CDR1 and CDR2 are MNHNS and SASEGT. CDR3 length equals 15 residues. The CDR3 region is CASRPTNRDRGEAFF. CDR3 DNA: TGTGCCAGCAGACCTACAAACCGGGACAGGGGTGAAGCTTTCTTT.

The rearrangement links TRBV20-1 to TRBJ1-5; TRBD1 is a possible D gene (6 bases). The ends were cut back, 3 bases at V and 5 bases at J, with 17 bases in the middle. The CDR3 length is 15 residues. The germline V gene has CDR1 DFQATT and CDR2 SNEGSKA (reference sequence). The CDR3 DNA is TGCAGTGCTAGTAGGACAGACTGGGTGGATCAGCCCCAGCATTTT. It is translated as CSASRTDWVDQPQHF.

J is TRBJ1-3 and V is TRBV5-6, with a possible D match to TRBD1 (5 bases). V gave up 0 bases and J gave up 0 bases, with 10 bases separating them. The length of the CDR3 is 16 residues. Germline assignment: CDR1 SGHDT and CDR2 YYEEEE. CDR3 in DNA: TGTGCCAGCAGCTTGGTATTGGGGGGCTCTGGAAACACCATATATTTT. Its protein is CASSLVLGGSGNTIYF.

The V call is TRBV6-5, the J call TRBJ1-1, with D possibly TRBD1 on 6 matching bases. CDR1 MNHEY and CDR2 SVGAGI come from the germline V gene. This CDR3 is built from 12 residues. V shed 5 bases and J shed 10 bases, with 14 bases lying between them. The CDR3, as DNA: TGTGCCAGCAGTCTACAGGGTACGGTAGCTTTCTTT. Protein: CASSLQGTVAFF.

The chain is built from TRBV4-3 and TRBJ2-1; D unclear. The CDR3 runs 16 residues. V gave up 1 base and J gave up 2 bases, with 12 bases separating them. CDR1 LGHNA and CDR2 YSLEER come from the germline V gene. Here the CDR3 reads CASSQVLHSPYNEQFF. The DNA for the CDR3 is TGCGCCAGCAGCCAAGTTCTACACAGCCCCTACAATGAGCAGTTCTTC.

The rearrangement links TRBV14 to TRBJ2-2, with 7 bases matching TRBD2. With 4 bases clipped from V and 2 bases from J, the junction kept 10 bases outside the gene matches. CDR3 length: 17 residues. From germline, CDR1 is SGHDN and CDR2 FVKESK. The CDR3 DNA reads TGTGCCAGCAGCCCTAGAACTAGCGCGTTCAACACCGGGGAGCTGTTTTTT. Protein sequence: CASSPRTSAFNTGELFF.

V gene TRBV3-1 (or the pseudogene TRBV3-2) combines with J gene TRBJ1-2; D remains ambiguous. The CDR3 runs 12 residues. Germline V gene lookup returns CDR1 LGHDT and CDR2 YNNKEL (reference sequence). V was pared by 1 base and J by 7 bases, with 7 bases between. CDR3 in DNA: TGTGCCAGCAGCCAAGCTCCTATTGGCTACACCTTC. It yields the protein CASSQAPIGYTF.

The sample holds one count of this clone. This sequence joins TRBV18 and TRBJ1-2, with 8 bases lining up with TRBD1. The germline V gene has CDR1 KGHSH and CDR2 LQKENI. The CDR3 extends over 16 amino acids. V gave up 3 bases and J gave up 6 bases; unmatched junction bases: 12. CDR3 bases: TGTGCCAGCTCACCCCTAGGACAGGGAGGGGATCATGGCTACACCTTC. Translation gives CASSPLGQGGDHGYTF. Full variable domain (remainder filled in from reference TRBV18 and TRBJ1-2): NAGVMQNPRHLVRRRGQEARLRCSPMKGHSHVYWYRQLPEEGLKFMVYLQKENIIDESGMPKERFSAEFPKEGPSILRIQQVVRGDSAAYFCASSPLGQGGDHGYTFGSGTRLTVV.

This clone turned up a few times. The genes are TRBV6-2 or TRBV6-3 and TRBJ2-7; 16 bases map to TRBD2. The CDR3 totals 17 residues. The V and J ends lost 6 bases and 6 bases, in that order; junction bases with no gene match: 11. Germline V gene sequence: CDR1 MNHEY, CDR2 SVGEGT. CDR3 nucleotides: TGTGCCAGCAGCTCCTCCGGGACTAGCGGGAGGGGCCCCGAGCAGTACTTC. It yields the protein CASSSSGTSGRGPEQYF.

The rearrangement uses TRBV3-1 (or the pseudogene TRBV3-2) and TRBJ2-1; possible D gene TRBD1, 6 bases. This CDR3 has 15 residues. Trimming removed 4 bases from V and 2 bases from J, with 12 bases in between. Germline V gives CDR1 LGHDT, CDR2 YNNKEL (reference sequence). CDR3 coding DNA: TGTGCCAGCAGCCCCTTGGGGGCCGCCTACAATGAGCAGTTCTTC. Protein sequence: CASSPLGAAYNEQFF.

This chain joins TRBV4-1 and TRBJ2-4; TRBD2 aligns across 12 bases. The trim removed 4 bases at V and 0 bases at J, leaving 16 bases unmatched. CDR1 MGHRA and CDR2 YSYEKL come from the germline V gene. This CDR3 comprises 21 residues. The CDR3, as DNA: TGCGCCAGCAGCCGTGGAACTAGCGGGAGGACACAATCTTTAGCCAAAAACATTCAGTACTTC. Translating gives CASSRGTSGRTQSLAKNIQYF.

The V gene is TRBV5-4, the J gene TRBJ1-5; TRBD1 matches at 7 bases. V lost 1 base to trimming and J lost 2 bases; unmatched junction nucleotides: 3. The CDR3 sequence is 15 residues long. Per germline, CDR1 SGHNT and CDR2 YYREEE (reference sequence). CDR3 DNA sequence: TGTGCCAGCAGCTTGACAGGGGACGGCAATCAGCCCCAGCATTTT. Translating it yields CASSLTGDGNQPQHF.